This T cell receptor (beta chain) was sequenced in a study of CD8+CD57+ T cells in acquired aplastic anemia. Points from the study as a whole: CD8+ Simpson's diversity in patients was not significantly different from that in controls.

It was genomic DNA that served as the template for profiling TCR beta VDJ and CDR3. Using its own MiXCR run on the reads, TCRdb lists one record per CDR3 protein. The sample records about 240,000 distinct CDR3 sequences, approximately 50% being singletons. This clonotype was seen repeatedly, ten times or more. Its antigen is not identified. Patients chosen for sequencing had shown CD8+CD57+ cell expansion by flow cytometry. All patients were therapy-naive when blood was sampled. This TCR derives from a human donor with aplastic anemia. Source material: sorted CD4+, CD8+, or CD8+CD57+ T cells (not recorded which) from PBMCs.

The CDR3 region is CASSDEGLAGGADTQYF. The DNA for the CDR3 is TGTGCCAGCAGTGACGAAGGACTAGCGGGGGGGGCAGATACGCAGTATTTT. The chain couples TRBV6-4 to TRBJ2-3; 15 positions agree with TRBD2. The ends lost 2 bases at V and 4 bases at J; junction bases unmatched: 4. Looked up from germline, CDR1 is MRHNA and CDR2 is SNTAGT. CDR3 length equals 17 residues.